This T cell receptor (beta chain) was documented in a study of blood T cell repertoires in COVID-19. Study summary: The samples span acute and convalescent COVID-19 from the United States, Italy and Spain. The analysed material was cDNA or gDNA that came from T cells, B-cell-depleted T cells, or PBMCs.

In the source study's methods: Reference gene primer amplification gave nucleated cell count estimates. Produced via immunoSEQ multiplex PCR; TCRdb's table is partial and in-frame only. V and J calls plus clone size are reproduced from that table; the DNA served to infer D and trimming. The sample lists about 110,000 clones, approximately 82% occurring once. Trimming cost V 5 bases and J 0 bases, with 13 bases left between them. This CDR3 contains 16 residues. Germline loops: CDR1 MDHEN, CDR2 SYDVKM. The sample was peripheral blood. The J gene is TRBJ1-4, the V gene TRBV28; D gene unclear. This sequence originates from a woman in her 70s with acute or convalescent COVID-19. The CDR3 region is CASSTPRRSTNEKLFF. CDR3 sequence (DNA): TGTGCCAGCAGTACCCCTAGGAGGTCAACTAATGAAAAACTGTTTTTT.